Detailed here is one TCR beta chain. This sample is drawn from a study of radiotherapy plus CTLA-4 blockade in lung cancer. Across the whole study: Of all patients, approximately 17% responded objectively and approximately 31% showed disease control.

Clones were sequenced by immunoSEQ multiplex PCR, and TCRdb holds only the in-frame ones, with some missing. The table has tens of thousands of clones, around 87% seen once; the top ten hold roughly 17%. CTLA-4 blockade with ipilimumab, together with focal radiation, was given to patients with chemo-refractory metastatic non-small-cell lung cancer. The sequenced sample was peripheral blood, obtained from a patient treated with radiotherapy plus ipilimumab. This sequence was found in a human donor with non-small cell lung cancer that progressed on radiotherapy plus ipilimumab.

The chain's CDR3 is CASSIVQGGGYTF. In nucleotides, the CDR3 is TGTGCCAGTAGTATAGTACAGGGTGGAGGCTACACCTTC. The rearrangement links TRBV19 to TRBJ1-2; tentatively, D is TRBD1 (6 bases). Per germline, CDR1 LNHDA and CDR2 SQIVND (reference sequence). The CDR3 covers 13 residues. V was clipped by 1 base and J by 8 bases, with 11 bases between them.